A selection of T cell receptor beta chains follows, all from one sample in a study of blood T cell repertoires in COVID-19. Assay: immunoSEQ multiplex PCR; the TCRdb copy retains only in-frame clones and omits some. The sample carries about 180,000 clones, roughly 87% recorded once. The sequenced material came from peripheral blood. All receptors come from a woman between 65 and 79 years old with COVID-19, enrolled during active disease. CDR3s include the opening cysteine and the closing phenylalanine or tryptophan.

>TRBJ2-2|TRBV14
CASSQAVSGELFF
>TRBJ2-3|TRBV10-3
CAISDLTSGRVTDTQYF
>TRBJ2-1|TRBV28
CASSPDTSGKYNEQFF
>TRBJ2-1|TRBV3-1/TRBV3-2
CASSQDKRNEQFF
>TRBJ2-7|TRBV6-6
CASSYSRVREAYEQYF
>TRBJ2-2|TRBV19
CASGSMVDTGELFF
>TRBJ2-1|TRBV7-2
CASSLVGTGNYNEQFF
>TRBJ2-3|TRBV10-3
CAISESAGGGARLGTDTQYF
>TRBJ2-3|TRBV20-1
CSASRTARDTQYF
>TRBJ2-1|TRBV7-2
CASSSRQDPYNEQFF
>TRBJ2-3|TRBV9
CASSPSLVDSWTDTQYF
>TRBJ2-3|TRBV19
CASSMAVSTDTQYF
>TRBJ2-1|TRBV7-2
CASSHIAGATWDEQFF
>TRBJ1-2|TRBV5-1
CASSLAGLGQGNGYTF
>TRBJ1-5|TRBV6-5
CASSEAGGNQPQHF
>TRBJ1-6|TRBV6-5
CASRAPGQPYSPLHF
>TRBJ2-7|TRBV27
CASRGVGYEQYF
>TRBJ2-7|TRBV28
CASAIAGEVIEQYF
>TRBJ1-1|TRBV20-1
CSASQVNTEAFF
>TRBJ1-2|TRBV18
CASSPDTSYGYTF
>TRBJ1-5|TRBV12-5
CASGPSGFSNQPQHF
>TRBJ2-7|TRBV19
CASSPLAGTNEQYF
>TRBJ1-4|TRBV18
CASSPLIQGADEKLFF
>TRBJ1-3|TRBV4-1
CASSQDRDLDNTIYF
>TRBJ1-6|TRBV5-1
CATSSLPDSPLHF
>TRBJ1-5|TRBV6-2/TRBV6-3
CASCWTLNQPQHF
>TRBJ1-3|TRBV18
CASSPDGGRSGNTIYF
>TRBJ2-5|TRBV19
CASSIRGLAVETQYF
>TRBJ2-2|TRBV19
CATSPFGQGGSTGELFF
>TRBJ2-2|TRBV2
CASRKQGADTGELFF
>TRBJ2-5|TRBV2
CASSPGQGETQYF
>TRBJ2-3|TRBV9
CASSDGTFLDTQYF
>TRBJ2-1|TRBV5-1
CASTQYKQGPYNEQFF
>TRBJ2-5|TRBV29-1
CSVDGRAVGGETQYF
>TRBJ1-1|TRBV6-5
CASTRLRGGNTEAFF
>TRBJ2-7|TRBV7-8
CASSFRTSGSSEQYF
>TRBJ1-1|TRBV27
CASSSVEGNTEAFF
>TRBJ1-2|TRBV7-2
CASSLGQGYGYTF
>TRBJ1-3|TRBV6-5
CASSYSATLSGNTIYF
>TRBJ2-7|TRBV30
CAWIGSPTYEQYF
>TRBJ2-7|TRBV7-2
CASSLAEYEQYF
>TRBJ2-3|TRBV28
CASSPRTETQYF
>TRBJ1-5|TRBV30
CAWSVGRGYEPQHF
>TRBJ2-1|TRBV2
CASGGYNEQFF
>TRBJ1-4|TRBV2
CASSEGGTGVEKLFF
>TRBJ2-7|TRBV6-2/TRBV6-3
CASSDRTSGTDEQYF
>TRBJ2-1|TRBV18
CASSMARDREQFF
>TRBJ2-3|TRBV5-1
CASSLTDRHTDTQYF
>TRBJ1-5|TRBV4-3
CASSQDRTGRNQPQHF
>TRBJ2-2|TRBV19
CASSPESGELFF
>TRBJ2-3|TRBV18
CASKLAGVEDTQYF
>TRBJ2-7|TRBV2
CASSTRTGPNEQYF
>TRBJ1-5|TRBV6-5
CASRSSGTFSQPQHF